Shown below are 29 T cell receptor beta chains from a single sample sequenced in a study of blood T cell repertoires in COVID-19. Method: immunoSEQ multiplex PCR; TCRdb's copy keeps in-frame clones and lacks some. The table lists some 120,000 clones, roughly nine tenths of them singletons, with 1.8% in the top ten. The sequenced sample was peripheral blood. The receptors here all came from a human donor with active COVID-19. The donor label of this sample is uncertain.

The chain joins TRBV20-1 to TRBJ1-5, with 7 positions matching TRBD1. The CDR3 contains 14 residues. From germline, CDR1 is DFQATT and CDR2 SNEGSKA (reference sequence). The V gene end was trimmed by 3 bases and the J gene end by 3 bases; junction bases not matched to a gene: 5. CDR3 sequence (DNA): TGCAGTGCTAGTGAGGACAGGTCCAATCAGCCCCAGCATTTT. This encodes CSASEDRSNQPQHF.

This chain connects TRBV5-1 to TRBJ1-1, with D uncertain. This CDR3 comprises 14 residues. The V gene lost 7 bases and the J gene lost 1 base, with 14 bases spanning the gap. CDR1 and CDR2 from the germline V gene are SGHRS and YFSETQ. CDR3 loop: CASHQTVGNTEAFF. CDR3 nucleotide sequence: TGCGCCAGCCACCAGACTGTGGGGAACACTGAAGCTTTCTTT.

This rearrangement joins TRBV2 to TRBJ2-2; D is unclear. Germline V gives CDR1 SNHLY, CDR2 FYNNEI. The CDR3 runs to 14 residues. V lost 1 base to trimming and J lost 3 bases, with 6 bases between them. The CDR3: CASSEVRDTGELFF. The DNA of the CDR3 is TGTGCCAGCAGTGAAGTCCGGGACACCGGGGAGCTGTTTTTT.

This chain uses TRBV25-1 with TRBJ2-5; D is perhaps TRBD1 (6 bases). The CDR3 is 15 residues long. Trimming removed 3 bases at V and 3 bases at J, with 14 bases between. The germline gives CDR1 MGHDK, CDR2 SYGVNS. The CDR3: CASSDMGAKKETQYF. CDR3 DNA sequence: TGTGCCAGCAGTGATATGGGGGCGAAGAAAGAGACCCAGTACTTC.

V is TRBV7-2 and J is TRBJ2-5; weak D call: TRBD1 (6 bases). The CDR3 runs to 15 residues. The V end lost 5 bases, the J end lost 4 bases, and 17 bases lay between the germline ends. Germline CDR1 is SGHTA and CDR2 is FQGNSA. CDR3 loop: CASSPRGWYVETQYF. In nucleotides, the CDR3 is TGTGCCAGCAGCCCCAGGGGTTGGTATGTAGAGACCCAGTACTTC.

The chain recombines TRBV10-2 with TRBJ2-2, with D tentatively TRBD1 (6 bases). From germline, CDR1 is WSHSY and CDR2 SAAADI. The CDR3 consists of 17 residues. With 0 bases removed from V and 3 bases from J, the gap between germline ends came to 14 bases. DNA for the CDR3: TGCGCCAGCAGTGAGTCTTGGGGGCCCCTGTACACCGGGGAGCTGTTTTTT. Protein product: CASSESWGPLYTGELFF.

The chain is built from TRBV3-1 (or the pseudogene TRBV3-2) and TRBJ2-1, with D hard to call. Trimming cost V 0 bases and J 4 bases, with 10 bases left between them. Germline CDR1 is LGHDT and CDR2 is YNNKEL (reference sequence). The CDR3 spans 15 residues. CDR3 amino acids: CASSQDLYPYNEQFF. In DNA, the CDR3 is TGTGCCAGCAGCCAAGATCTGTATCCTTACAATGAGCAGTTCTTC.

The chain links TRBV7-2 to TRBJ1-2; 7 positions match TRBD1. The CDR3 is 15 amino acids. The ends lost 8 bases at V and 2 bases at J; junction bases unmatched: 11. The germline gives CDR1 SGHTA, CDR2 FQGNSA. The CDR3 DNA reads TGTGCCAGCTTCCCCGAAATACAGGGGAACTATGGCTACACCTTC. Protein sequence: CASFPEIQGNYGYTF.

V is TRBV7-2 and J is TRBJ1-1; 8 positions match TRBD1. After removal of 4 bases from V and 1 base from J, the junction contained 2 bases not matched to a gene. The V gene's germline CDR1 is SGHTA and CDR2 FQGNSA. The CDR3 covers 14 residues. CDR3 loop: CASSSGQGNTEAFF. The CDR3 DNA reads TGTGCCAGCAGCTCTGGACAGGGGAACACTGAAGCTTTCTTT.

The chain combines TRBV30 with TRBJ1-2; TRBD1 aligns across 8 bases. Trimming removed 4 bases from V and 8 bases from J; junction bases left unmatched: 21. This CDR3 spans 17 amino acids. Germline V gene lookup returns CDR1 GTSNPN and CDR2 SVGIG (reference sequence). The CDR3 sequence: CAWNTKTGEGGSEGYTF. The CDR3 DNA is TGTGCCTGGAACACGAAGACAGGGGAAGGAGGGAGCGAGGGCTACACCTTC. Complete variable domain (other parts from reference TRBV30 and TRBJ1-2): SQTIHQWPATLVQPVGSPLSLECTVEGTSNPNLYWYRQAAGRGLQLLFYSVGIGQISSEVPQNLSASRPQDRQFILSSKKLLLSDSGFYLCAWNTKTGEGGSEGYTFGSGTRLTVV.

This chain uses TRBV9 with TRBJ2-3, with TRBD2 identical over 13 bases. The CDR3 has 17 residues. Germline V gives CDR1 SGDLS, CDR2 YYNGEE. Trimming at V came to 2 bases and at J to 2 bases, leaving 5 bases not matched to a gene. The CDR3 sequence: CASSVGLAGDHTDTQYF. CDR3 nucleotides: TGTGCCAGCAGCGTTGGACTAGCGGGGGATCACACAGATACGCAGTATTTT.

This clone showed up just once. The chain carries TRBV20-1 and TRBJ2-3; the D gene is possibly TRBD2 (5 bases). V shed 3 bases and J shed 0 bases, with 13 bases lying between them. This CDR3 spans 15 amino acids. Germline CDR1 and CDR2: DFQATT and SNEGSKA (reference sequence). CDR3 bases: TGCAGTGCTAGTCCGTCGGGGATTAGCACAGATACGCAGTATTTT. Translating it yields CSASPSGISTDTQYF.

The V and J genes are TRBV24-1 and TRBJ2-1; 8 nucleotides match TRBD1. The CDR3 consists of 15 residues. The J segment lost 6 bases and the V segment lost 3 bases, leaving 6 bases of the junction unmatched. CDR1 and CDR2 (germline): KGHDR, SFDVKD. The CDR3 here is CATSDGGTGTNEQFF. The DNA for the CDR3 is TGTGCCACCAGTGATGGAGGGACAGGTACCAATGAGCAGTTCTTC.

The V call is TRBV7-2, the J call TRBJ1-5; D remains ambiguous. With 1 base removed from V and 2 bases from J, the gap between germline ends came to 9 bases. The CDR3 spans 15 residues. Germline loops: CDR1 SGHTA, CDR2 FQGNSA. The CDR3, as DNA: TGTGCCAGCAGCTTAGACAGAACTCGCAATCAGCCCCAGCATTTT. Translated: CASSLDRTRNQPQHF.

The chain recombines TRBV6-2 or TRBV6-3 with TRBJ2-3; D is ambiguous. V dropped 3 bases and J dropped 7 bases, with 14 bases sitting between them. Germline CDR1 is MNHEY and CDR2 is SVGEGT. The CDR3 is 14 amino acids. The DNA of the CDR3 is TGTGCCAGCAGTTATGTTAGACAAACGCATACGCAGTATTTT. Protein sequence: CASSYVRQTHTQYF.

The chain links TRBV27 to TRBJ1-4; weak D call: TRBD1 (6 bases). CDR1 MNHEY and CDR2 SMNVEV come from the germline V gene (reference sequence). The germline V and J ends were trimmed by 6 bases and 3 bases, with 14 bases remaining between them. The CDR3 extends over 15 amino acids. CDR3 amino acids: CASRRGFGANEKLFF. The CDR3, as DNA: TGTGCCAGCAGAAGGGGGTTTGGTGCTAATGAAAAACTGTTTTTT.

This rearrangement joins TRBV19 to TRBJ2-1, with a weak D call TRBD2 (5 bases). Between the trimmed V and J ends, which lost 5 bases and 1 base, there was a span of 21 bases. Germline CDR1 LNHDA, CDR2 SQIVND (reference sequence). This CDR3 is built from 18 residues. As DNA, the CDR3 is TGTGCCAGTAGTGGGAGCGATGCGGCGGTCGCTTCCTACAATGAGCAGTTCTTC. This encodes CASSGSDAAVASYNEQFF.

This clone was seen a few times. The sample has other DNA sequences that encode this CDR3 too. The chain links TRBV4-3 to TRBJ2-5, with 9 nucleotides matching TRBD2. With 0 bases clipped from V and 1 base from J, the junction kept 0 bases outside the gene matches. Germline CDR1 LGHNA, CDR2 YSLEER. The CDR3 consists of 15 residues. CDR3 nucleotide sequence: TGCGCCAGCAGCCAAGAGCGGGGGGGCCAAGAGACCCAGTACTTC. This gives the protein CASSQERGGQETQYF.

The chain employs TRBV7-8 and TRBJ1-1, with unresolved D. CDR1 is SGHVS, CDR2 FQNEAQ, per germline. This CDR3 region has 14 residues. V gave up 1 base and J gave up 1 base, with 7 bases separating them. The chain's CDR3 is CASSLVGQNTEAFF. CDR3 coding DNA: TGTGCCAGCAGCTTAGTTGGCCAGAACACTGAAGCTTTCTTT.

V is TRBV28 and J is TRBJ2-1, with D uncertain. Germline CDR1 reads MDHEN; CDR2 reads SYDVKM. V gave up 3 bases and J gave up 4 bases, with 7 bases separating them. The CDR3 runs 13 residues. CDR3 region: CASSLTGYNEQFF. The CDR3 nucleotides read TGTGCCAGCAGTTTGACGGGTTACAATGAGCAGTTCTTC.

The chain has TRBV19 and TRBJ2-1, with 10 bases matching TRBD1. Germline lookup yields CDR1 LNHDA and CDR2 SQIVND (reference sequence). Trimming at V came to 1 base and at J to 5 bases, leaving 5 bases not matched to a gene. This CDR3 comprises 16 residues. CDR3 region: CASSIAGQGPNNEQFF. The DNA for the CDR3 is TGTGCCAGTAGTATAGCGGGACAGGGGCCGAACAATGAGCAGTTCTTC. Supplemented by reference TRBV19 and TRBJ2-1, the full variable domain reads DGGITQSPKYLFRKEGQNVTLSCEQNLNHDAMYWYRQDPGQGLRLIYYSQIVNDFQKGDIAEGYSVSREKKESFPLTVTSAQKNPTAFYLCASSIAGQGPNNEQFFGPGTRLTVL.

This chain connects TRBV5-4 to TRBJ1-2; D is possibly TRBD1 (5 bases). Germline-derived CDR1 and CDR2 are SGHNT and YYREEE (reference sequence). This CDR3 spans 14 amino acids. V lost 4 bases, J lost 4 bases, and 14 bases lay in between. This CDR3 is CASSHGPGGYGYTF. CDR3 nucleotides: TGTGCCAGCAGCCACGGCCCGGGGGGCTATGGCTACACCTTC.

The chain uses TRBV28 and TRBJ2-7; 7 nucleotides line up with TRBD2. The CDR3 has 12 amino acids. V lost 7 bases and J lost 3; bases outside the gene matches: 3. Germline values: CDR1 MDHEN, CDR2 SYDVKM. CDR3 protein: CASTASGYEQYF. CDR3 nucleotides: TGTGCCAGCACAGCTAGCGGCTACGAGCAGTACTTC. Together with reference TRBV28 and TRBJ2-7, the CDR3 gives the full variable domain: DVKVTQSSRYLVKRTGEKVFLECVQDMDHENMFWYRQDPGLGLRLIYFSYDVKMKEKGDIPEGYSVSREKKERFSLILESASTNQTSMYLCASTASGYEQYFGPGTRLTVT.

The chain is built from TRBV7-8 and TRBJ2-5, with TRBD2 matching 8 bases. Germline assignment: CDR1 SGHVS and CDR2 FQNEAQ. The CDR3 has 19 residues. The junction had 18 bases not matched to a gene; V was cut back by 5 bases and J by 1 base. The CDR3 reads CASSATRMAGGGLQETQYF. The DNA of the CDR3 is TGTGCCAGCAGCGCCACCCGCATGGCTGGCGGGGGGCTCCAAGAGACCCAGTACTTC.

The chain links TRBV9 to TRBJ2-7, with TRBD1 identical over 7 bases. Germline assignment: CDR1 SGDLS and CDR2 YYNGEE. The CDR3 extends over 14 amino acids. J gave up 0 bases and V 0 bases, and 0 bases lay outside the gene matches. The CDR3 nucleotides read TGTGCCAGCAGCGTAGGGGACAGCTCCTACGAGCAGTACTTC. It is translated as CASSVGDSSYEQYF.

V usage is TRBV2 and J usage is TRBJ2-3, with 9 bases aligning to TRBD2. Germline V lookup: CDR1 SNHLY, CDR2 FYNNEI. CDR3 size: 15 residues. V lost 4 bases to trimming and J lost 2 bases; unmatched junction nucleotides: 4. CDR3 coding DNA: TGTGCCAGCAGTGCCCTAGCGGGGATCACAGATACGCAGTATTTT. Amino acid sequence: CASSALAGITDTQYF.

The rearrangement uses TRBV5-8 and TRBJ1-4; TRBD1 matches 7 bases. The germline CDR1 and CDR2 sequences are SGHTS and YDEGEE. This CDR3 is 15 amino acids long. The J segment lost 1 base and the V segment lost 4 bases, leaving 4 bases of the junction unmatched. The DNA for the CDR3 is TGTGCCAGCAGCGTACGACAGGGAACTAATGAAAAACTGTTTTTT. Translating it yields CASSVRQGTNEKLFF.

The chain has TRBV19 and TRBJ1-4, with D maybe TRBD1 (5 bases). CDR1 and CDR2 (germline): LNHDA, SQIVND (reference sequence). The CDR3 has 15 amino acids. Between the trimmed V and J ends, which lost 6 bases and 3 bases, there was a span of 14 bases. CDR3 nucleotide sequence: TGTGCCAGTAGGACCGGGGGAGGGGCTAATGAAAAACTGTTTTTT. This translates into CASRTGGGANEKLFF.

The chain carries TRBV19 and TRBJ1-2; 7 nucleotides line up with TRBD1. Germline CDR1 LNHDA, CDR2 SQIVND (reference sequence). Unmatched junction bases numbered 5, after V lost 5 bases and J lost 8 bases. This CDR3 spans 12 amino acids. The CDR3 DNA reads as TGTGCCAGTAGTGCACAGGGGAACGGCTACACCTTC. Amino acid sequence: CASSAQGNGYTF. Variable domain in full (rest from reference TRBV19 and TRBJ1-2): DGGITQSPKYLFRKEGQNVTLSCEQNLNHDAMYWYRQDPGQGLRLIYYSQIVNDFQKGDIAEGYSVSREKKESFPLTVTSAQKNPTAFYLCASSAQGNGYTFGSGTRLTVV.